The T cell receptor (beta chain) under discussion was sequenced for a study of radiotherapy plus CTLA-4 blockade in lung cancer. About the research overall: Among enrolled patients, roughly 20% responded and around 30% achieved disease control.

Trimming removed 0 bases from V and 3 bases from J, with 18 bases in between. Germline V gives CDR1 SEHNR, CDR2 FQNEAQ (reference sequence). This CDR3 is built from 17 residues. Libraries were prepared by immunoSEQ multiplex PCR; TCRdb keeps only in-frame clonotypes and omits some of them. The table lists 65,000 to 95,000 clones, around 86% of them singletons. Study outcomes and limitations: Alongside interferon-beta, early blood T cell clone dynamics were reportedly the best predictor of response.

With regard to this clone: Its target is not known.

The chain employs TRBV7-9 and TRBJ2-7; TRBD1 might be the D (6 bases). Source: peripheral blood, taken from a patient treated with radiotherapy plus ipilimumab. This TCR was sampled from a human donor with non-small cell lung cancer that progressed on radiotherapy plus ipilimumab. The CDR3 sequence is CASSLAPVGNRDYEQYF. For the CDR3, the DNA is TGTGCCAGCAGCTTAGCGCCGGTAGGAAACAGGGACTACGAGCAGTACTTC.